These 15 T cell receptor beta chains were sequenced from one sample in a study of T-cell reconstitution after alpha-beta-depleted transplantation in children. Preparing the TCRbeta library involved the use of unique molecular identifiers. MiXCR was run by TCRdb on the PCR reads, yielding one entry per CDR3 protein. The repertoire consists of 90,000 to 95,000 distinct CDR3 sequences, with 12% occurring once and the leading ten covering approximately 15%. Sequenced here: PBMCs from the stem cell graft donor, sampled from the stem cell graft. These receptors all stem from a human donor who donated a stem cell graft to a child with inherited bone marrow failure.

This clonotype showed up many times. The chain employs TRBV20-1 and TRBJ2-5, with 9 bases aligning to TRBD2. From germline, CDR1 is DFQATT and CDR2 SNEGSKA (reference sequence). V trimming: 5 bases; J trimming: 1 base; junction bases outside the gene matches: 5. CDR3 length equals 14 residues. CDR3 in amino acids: CSAGGGGIQETQYF. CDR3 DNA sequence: TGCAGTGCTGGCGGGGGGGGGATCCAAGAGACCCAGTACTTC.

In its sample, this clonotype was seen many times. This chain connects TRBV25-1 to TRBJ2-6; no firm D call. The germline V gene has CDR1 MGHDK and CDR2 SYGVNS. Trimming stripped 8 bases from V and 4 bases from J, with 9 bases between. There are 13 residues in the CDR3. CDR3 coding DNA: TGTGCCAGCGAGGTAAACGGGGCCAACGTCCTGACTTTC. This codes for CASEVNGANVLTF.

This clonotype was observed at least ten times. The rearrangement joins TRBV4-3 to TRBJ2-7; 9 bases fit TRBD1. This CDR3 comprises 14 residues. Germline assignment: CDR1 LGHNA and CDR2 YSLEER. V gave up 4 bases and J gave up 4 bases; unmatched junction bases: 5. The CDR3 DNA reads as TGCGCCAGCAGCCGGGGGGGACAGGGTTACGAGCAGTACTTC. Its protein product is CASSRGGQGYEQYF.

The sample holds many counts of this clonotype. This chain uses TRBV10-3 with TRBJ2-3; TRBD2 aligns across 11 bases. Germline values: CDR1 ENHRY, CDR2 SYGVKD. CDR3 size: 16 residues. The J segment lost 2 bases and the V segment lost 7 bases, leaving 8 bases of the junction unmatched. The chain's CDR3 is CAINSGLAGNTDTQYF. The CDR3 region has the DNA TGTGCCATCAATTCTGGACTAGCGGGTAACACAGATACGCAGTATTTT.

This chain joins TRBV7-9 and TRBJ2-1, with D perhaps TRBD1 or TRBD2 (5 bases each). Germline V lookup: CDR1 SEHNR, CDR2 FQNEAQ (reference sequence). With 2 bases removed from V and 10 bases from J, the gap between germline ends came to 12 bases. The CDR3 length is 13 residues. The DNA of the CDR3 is TGTGCCAGCAGCTTACCCGATTGGGGGGAGCAGTTCTTC. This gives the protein CASSLPDWGEQFF.

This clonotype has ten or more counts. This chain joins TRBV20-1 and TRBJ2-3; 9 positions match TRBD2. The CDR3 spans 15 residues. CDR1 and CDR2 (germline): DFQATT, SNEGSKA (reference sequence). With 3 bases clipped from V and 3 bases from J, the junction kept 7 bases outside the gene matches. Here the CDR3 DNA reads TGCAGTGCTAGCGTTTTGGCGGGGGGGACAGATACGCAGTATTTT. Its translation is CSASVLAGGTDTQYF.

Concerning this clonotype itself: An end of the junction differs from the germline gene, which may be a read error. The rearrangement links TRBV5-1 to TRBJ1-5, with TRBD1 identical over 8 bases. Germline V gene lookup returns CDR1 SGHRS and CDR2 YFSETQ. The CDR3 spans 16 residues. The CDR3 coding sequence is TGCGCCAGCAGCTACCGACAGGGGTCATCGCATCAGCCCCATCATTTT. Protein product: CASSYRQGSSHQPHHF.

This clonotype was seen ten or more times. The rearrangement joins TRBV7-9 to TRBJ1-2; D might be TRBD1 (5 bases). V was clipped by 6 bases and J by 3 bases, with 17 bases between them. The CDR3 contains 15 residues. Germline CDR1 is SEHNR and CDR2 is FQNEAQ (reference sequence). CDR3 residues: CASSSTTEDYYGYTF. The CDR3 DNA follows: TGTGCCAGCAGTTCGACGACAGAAGACTACTATGGCTACACCTTC.

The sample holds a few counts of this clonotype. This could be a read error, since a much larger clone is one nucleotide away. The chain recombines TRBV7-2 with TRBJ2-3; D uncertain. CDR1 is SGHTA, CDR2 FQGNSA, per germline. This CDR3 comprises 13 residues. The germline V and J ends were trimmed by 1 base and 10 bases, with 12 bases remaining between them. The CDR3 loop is CASSLGLFGAQYF. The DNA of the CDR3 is TGTGCCAGCAGCTTAGGTCTTTTTGGGGCGCAGTATTTT.

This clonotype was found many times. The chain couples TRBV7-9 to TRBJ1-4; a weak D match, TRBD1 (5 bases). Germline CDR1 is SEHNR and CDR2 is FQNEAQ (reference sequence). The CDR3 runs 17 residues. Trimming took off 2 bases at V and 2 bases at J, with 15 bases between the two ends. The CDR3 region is CASSLLQTGHTNEKLFF. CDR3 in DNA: TGTGCCAGCAGCTTACTTCAAACAGGTCATACTAATGAAAAACTGTTTTTT.

DNA of the CDR3: TGTGCCATCAGAACCATTGGGGAATACAATGAGCAGTTCTTC. Protein: CAIRTIGEYNEQFF. J is TRBJ2-1 and V is TRBV10-3, with D uncertain. V lost 6 bases and J lost 4, with 13 bases in between. The germline V gene has CDR1 ENHRY and CDR2 SYGVKD. The CDR3 is 14 amino acids.

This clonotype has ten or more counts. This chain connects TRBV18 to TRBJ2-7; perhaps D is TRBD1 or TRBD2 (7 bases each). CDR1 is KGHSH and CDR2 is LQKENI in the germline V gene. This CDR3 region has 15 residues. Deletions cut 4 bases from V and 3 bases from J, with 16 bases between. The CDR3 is CASSLRQGGVYEQYF. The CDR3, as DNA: TGTGCCAGCTCACTTCGACAGGGAGGGGTCTACGAGCAGTACTTC.

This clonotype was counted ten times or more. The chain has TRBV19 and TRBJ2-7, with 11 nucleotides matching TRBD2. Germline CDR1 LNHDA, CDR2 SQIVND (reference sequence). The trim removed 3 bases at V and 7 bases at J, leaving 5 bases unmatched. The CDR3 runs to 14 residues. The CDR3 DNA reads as TGTGCCAGTAGTATGACTAGCGGGAAAGGGGAGCAGTACTTC. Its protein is CASSMTSGKGEQYF.

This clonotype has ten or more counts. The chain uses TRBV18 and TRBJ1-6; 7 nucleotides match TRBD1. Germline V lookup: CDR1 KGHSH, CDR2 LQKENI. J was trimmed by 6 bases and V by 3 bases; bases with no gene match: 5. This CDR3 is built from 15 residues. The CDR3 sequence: CASSPTGDTNSPLHF. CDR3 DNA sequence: TGTGCCAGCTCACCTACAGGGGATACTAATTCACCCCTCCACTTT.

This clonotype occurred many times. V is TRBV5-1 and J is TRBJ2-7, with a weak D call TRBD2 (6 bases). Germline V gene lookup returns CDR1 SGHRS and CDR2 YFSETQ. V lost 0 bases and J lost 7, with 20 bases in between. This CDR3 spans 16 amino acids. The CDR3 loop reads CASSLAISGRIGEQYF. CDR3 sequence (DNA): TGCGCCAGCAGCTTGGCCATATCTGGGAGGATAGGAGAGCAGTACTTC.